The subject of this entry is one TCR beta chain. Its matching antigen is unknown. This specimen belongs to a study of a mutant IDH1 vaccine in newly diagnosed glioma. Sequencing used immunoSEQ multiplex PCR; TCRdb keeps in-frame clones, though not all of them. The table records around 80,000 clones, roughly 85% of them present only once. Time point noted: week 23, last vaccination. Alongside topical imiquimod, each dose of vaccine comprised 300 ug of mutant IDH1 20-mer peptide. The V gene lost 5 bases and the J gene lost 7 bases, with 19 bases spanning the gap. Germline V CDR1 and CDR2: SGHVS, FQNEAQ. The CDR3 is 15 amino acids.

The rearrangement joins TRBV7-8 to TRBJ2-3; D is undetermined. This sample comprised PBMCs, obtained from a glioma patient whose treatment included an IDH1 peptide vaccine. This clonotype originated in a woman between 50 and 59 years old with glioma. CDR3 loop: CASSPDPHLFNTQYF. The CDR3 DNA reads as TGTGCCAGCAGCCCAGACCCCCACCTCTTTAATACGCAGTATTTT.